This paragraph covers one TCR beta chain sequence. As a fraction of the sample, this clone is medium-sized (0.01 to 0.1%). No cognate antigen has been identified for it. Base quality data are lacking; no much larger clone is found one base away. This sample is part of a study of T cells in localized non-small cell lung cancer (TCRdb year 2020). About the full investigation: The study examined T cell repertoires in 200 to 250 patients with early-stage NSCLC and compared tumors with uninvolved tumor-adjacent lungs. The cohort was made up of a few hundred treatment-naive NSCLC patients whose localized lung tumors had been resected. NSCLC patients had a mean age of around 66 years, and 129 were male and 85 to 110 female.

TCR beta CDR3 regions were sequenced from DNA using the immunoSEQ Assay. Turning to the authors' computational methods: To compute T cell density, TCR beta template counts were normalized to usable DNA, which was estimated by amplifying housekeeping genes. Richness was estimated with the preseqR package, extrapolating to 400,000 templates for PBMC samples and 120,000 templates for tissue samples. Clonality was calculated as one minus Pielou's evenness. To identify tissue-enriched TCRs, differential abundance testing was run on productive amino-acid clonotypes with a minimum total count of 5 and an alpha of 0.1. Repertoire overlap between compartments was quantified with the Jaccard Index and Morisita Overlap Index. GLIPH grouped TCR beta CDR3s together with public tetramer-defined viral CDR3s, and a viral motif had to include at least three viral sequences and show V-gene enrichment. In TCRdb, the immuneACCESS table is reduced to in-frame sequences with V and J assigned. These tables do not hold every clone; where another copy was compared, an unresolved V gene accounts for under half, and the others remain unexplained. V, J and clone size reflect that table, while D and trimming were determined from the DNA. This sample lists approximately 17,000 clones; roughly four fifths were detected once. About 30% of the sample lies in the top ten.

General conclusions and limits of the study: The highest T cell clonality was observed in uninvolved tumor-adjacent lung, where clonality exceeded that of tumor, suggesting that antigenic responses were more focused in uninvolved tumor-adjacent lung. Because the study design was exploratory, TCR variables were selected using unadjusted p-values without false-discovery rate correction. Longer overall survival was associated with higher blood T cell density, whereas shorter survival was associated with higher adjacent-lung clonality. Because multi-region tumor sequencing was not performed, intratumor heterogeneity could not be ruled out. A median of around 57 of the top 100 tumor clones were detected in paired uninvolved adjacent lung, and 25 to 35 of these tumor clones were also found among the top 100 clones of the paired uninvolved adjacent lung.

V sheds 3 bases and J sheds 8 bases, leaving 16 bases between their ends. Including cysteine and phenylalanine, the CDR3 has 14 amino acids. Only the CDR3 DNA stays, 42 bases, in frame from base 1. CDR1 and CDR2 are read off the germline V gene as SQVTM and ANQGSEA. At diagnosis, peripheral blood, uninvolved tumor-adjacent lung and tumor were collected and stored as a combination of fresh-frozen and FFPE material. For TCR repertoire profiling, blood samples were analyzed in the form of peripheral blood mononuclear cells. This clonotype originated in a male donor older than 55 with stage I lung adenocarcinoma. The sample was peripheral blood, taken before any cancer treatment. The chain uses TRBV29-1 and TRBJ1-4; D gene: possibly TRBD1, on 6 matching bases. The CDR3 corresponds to CSVEGAGDGEKLFF. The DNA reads TGCAGCGTTGAGGGGGCAGGGGATGGGGAAAAACTGTTTTTT.